Presented here are 32 T cell receptor beta chains from one specimen sequenced in a study of blood T cell repertoires in COVID-19. The table came from immunoSEQ multiplex PCR; TCRdb's copy has only in-frame clones and leaves some out. The sample shows roughly 250,000 clones, over 75% of them seen only once. The sample was peripheral blood. The source is a human donor in a cohort sampled during active COVID-19.

A single count supports this clone. The V gene is TRBV7-2, the J gene TRBJ1-5; TRBD1 aligns across 9 bases. With V trimmed by 5 bases and J by 4 bases, 6 bases remained unmatched. CDR3 length: 15 residues. Germline CDR1 SGHTA, CDR2 FQGNSA. The CDR3 nucleotides read TGTGCCAGCAGCATAGGACAGGGGAATAATCAGCCCCAGCATTTT. The encoded protein is CASSIGQGNNQPQHF. Complete variable domain (other parts from reference TRBV7-2 and TRBJ1-5): GAGVSQSPSNKVTEKGKDVELRCDPISGHTALYWYRQSLGQGLEFLIYFQGNSAPDKSGLPSDRFSAERTGGSVSTLTIQRTQQEDSAVYLCASSIGQGNNQPQHFGDGTRLSIL.

This clone is a singleton in its sample. This rearrangement joins TRBV10-2 to TRBJ2-5; D not certain. V lost 0 bases to trimming and J lost 5 bases, with 10 bases between them. This CDR3 region has 14 residues. The germline V gene has CDR1 WSHSY and CDR2 SAAADI. CDR3 protein: CASSESGLGETQYF. DNA for the CDR3: TGCGCCAGCAGTGAGTCCGGCCTCGGGGAGACCCAGTACTTC.

The chain uses TRBV4-3 and TRBJ1-1, with TRBD1 identical over 8 bases. The V segment lost 2 bases and the J segment 4 bases; nucleotides outside the gene matches: 3. Germline CDR1 is LGHNA and CDR2 is YSLEER. The CDR3 extends over 14 amino acids. In DNA form, the CDR3 reads TGCGCCAGCAGCCAACAAACAGGGGGCACTGAAGCTTTCTTT. It specifies CASSQQTGGTEAFF.

The chain carries TRBV3-1 (or the pseudogene TRBV3-2) and TRBJ1-1; D is unresolved. Looked up from germline, CDR1 is LGHDT and CDR2 is YNNKEL (reference sequence). Trimming left V 0 bases short and J 0 bases short, with 17 bases between. The CDR3 is 18 residues long. Written as DNA, the CDR3 is TGTGCCAGCAGCCAAGATATAGAGGGAATCGACATGAACACTGAAGCTTTCTTT. Translating gives CASSQDIEGIDMNTEAFF.

V is TRBV18 and J is TRBJ2-2; the D gene is possibly TRBD1 (6 bases). Germline lookup yields CDR1 KGHSH and CDR2 LQKENI. V was shortened by 4 bases and J by 5 bases, with 11 bases between the two germline ends. This CDR3 is built from 14 residues. The DNA of the CDR3 is TGTGCCAGCTCACTGTTACAGGGTACCGGGGAGCTGTTTTTT. As protein: CASSLLQGTGELFF.

The chain uses TRBV10-1 and TRBJ1-1; D is undetermined. The germline CDR1 and CDR2 sequences are WNHNN and SYGVQD (reference sequence). Trimming removed 3 bases from V and 2 bases from J, with 4 bases in between. The CDR3 runs 12 residues. In nucleotides, the CDR3 is TGCGCCAGCAGTGATATTAACACTGAAGCTTTCTTT. Translating it yields CASSDINTEAFF.

The chain recombines TRBV12-3 or TRBV12-4 with TRBJ2-5, with 9 bases identical to TRBD2. V lost 3 bases to trimming and J lost 7 bases; unmatched junction nucleotides: 3. This CDR3 is 13 amino acids long. The CDR3 region is CASSFGGRATQYF. The CDR3 DNA is TGTGCCAGCAGTTTCGGCGGGAGGGCGACCCAGTACTTC.

The V and J genes are TRBV29-1 and TRBJ1-2, with 10 nucleotides matching TRBD1. CDR3 size: 14 residues. CDR1 SQVTM and CDR2 ANQGSEA come from the germline V gene. V dropped 4 bases and J dropped 5; count of bases not matched to a gene: 7. The CDR3: CSVGEDRGNYGYTF. The CDR3 region has the DNA TGCAGCGTTGGGGAGGACAGGGGGAATTATGGCTACACCTTC.

This sequence joins TRBV6-2 or TRBV6-3 and TRBJ1-4; D is unresolved. V was pared by 4 bases and J by 3 bases, with 12 bases between. The CDR3 loop spans 15 amino acids. Germline V gene sequence: CDR1 MNHEY, CDR2 SVGEGT. Written as DNA, the CDR3 is TGTGCCAGCAGTTCTGATCCCCGGTCTAATGAAAAACTGTTTTTT. Protein product: CASSSDPRSNEKLFF.

The CDR3 loop is CASSFGRGQNYGYTF. The CDR3 coding sequence is TGTGCCAGCAGCTTTGGCAGGGGCCAAAACTATGGCTACACCTTC. This rearrangement joins TRBV5-4 to TRBJ1-2, with a weak D call TRBD1 (6 bases). Germline CDR1 SGHNT, CDR2 YYREEE (reference sequence). The V end lost 2 bases, the J end lost 2 bases, and 13 bases lay between the germline ends. The CDR3 runs 15 residues.

This clone has ten or more counts. The V and J genes are TRBV2 and TRBJ1-5; D call uncertain. V lost 3 bases to trimming and J lost 7 bases, with 13 bases between them. The CDR3 is 14 amino acids. Germline CDR1 is SNHLY and CDR2 is FYNNEI. The DNA of the CDR3 is TGTGCCAGCAGTGATCAGCTGGGAGGGCAGCCCCAGCATTTT. The encoded protein is CASSDQLGGQPQHF.

The chain combines TRBV5-4 with TRBJ1-1; possibly TRBD1 for D (5 bases). Trimming removed 1 base at V and 0 bases at J, with 10 bases between. Germline loops: CDR1 SGHNT, CDR2 YYREEE (reference sequence). This CDR3 is 15 amino acids long. The CDR3 coding sequence is TGTGCCAGCAGCTTGAGGGCAGGGATGAACACTGAAGCTTTCTTT. Amino acid sequence: CASSLRAGMNTEAFF. Based on the CDR3 plus reference TRBV5-4 and TRBJ1-1, the full variable domain is ETGVTQSPTHLIKTRGQQVTLRCSSQSGHNTVSWYQQALGQGPQFIFQYYREEENGRGNFPPRFSGLQFPNYSSELNVNALELDDSALYLCASSLRAGMNTEAFFGQGTRLTVV.

The chain joins TRBV6-2 or TRBV6-3 to TRBJ2-7; TRBD2 aligns across 11 bases. The CDR3 extends over 15 amino acids. The ends lost 5 bases at V and 3 bases at J; junction bases unmatched: 6. Germline V gives CDR1 MNHEY, CDR2 SVGEGT. In DNA form, the CDR3 reads TGTGCCAGCAGTCGTAGCGGGGGGGGCCTCTACGAGCAGTACTTC. The encoded protein is CASSRSGGGLYEQYF.

The chain links TRBV7-9 to TRBJ1-1; 9 bases match TRBD1. Germline CDR1 is SEHNR and CDR2 is FQNEAQ (reference sequence). The CDR3 is 17 residues long. V was pared by 5 bases and J by 1 base, with 11 bases of the junction left unmatched. CDR3 loop: CASSAEGTGWRNTEAFF. CDR3 coding DNA: TGTGCCAGCAGCGCGGAAGGGACAGGGTGGAGGAACACTGAAGCTTTCTTT.

This clone was seen only once. The genes are TRBV6-2 or TRBV6-3 and TRBJ2-1; D unresolved. Germline V gene lookup returns CDR1 MNHEY and CDR2 SVGEGT. This CDR3 region has 14 residues. Trimming removed 2 bases from V and 5 bases from J, with 10 bases in between. The CDR3 here is CASSYIDTNNEQFF. Here the CDR3 DNA reads TGTGCCAGCAGTTACATCGACACCAACAATGAGCAGTTCTTC.

The count of this clone is one. The V and J genes are TRBV3-1 (or the pseudogene TRBV3-2) and TRBJ1-4, with a tentative D call TRBD1 (6 bases). The CDR3 contains 16 residues. V dropped 4 bases and J dropped 1 base, with 13 bases sitting between them. Germline V lookup: CDR1 LGHDT, CDR2 YNNKEL (reference sequence). The CDR3 DNA is TGTGCCAGCAGCCCCCGGACAGTTTTAACTAATGAAAAACTGTTTTTT. Translated: CASSPRTVLTNEKLFF.

The CDR3 DNA is TGTGCCAGCAGGGCCGGGGTCCCCGGCGAGCAGTACTTC. Translating it yields CASRAGVPGEQYF. The chain recombines TRBV6-5 with TRBJ2-7; tentatively, D is TRBD2 (5 bases). The CDR3 contains 13 residues. Germline loops: CDR1 MNHEY, CDR2 SVGAGI. V gave up 6 bases and J gave up 6 bases, with 15 bases separating them.

V is TRBV11-2 and J is TRBJ1-6; no definite D call. Germline-derived CDR1 and CDR2 are SGHAT and FQNNGV. CDR3 length: 15 amino acids. The V gene lost 0 bases and the J gene lost 7 bases, with 10 bases spanning the gap. The DNA for the CDR3 is TGTGCCAGCAGCTTAGATAAGAGGAGAAATTCACCCCTCCACTTT. Its translation is CASSLDKRRNSPLHF.

The genes are TRBV19 and TRBJ1-5, with 8 bases identical to TRBD1. This CDR3 contains 18 residues. Germline CDR1 reads LNHDA; CDR2 reads SQIVND (reference sequence). V lost 5 bases and J lost 0; bases outside the gene matches: 12. CDR3 residues: CASSSRGTGSYSNQPQHF. Written as DNA, the CDR3 is TGTGCCAGTAGTTCCCGCGGGACAGGCTCCTATAGCAATCAGCCCCAGCATTTT.

A few counts support this clone. The chain uses TRBV4-1 and TRBJ1-2, with TRBD1 as a possible D gene (6 bases). CDR3 size: 14 residues. The V gene's germline CDR1 is MGHRA and CDR2 YSYEKL. Trimming removed 1 base from V and 8 bases from J, with 14 bases in between. The CDR3 sequence is CASSQGTGSGGYTF. In DNA form, the CDR3 reads TGCGCCAGCAGCCAAGGCACAGGGTCAGGGGGCTACACCTTC.

The rearrangement links TRBV5-8 to TRBJ1-6; D unresolved. Trimming removed 1 base at V and 11 bases at J, with 13 bases between. Germline V gene data show CDR1 as SGHTS and CDR2 as YDEGEE. CDR3 length equals 14 residues. The CDR3 sequence is CASSLSQGRPPLHF. CDR3 nucleotide sequence: TGTGCCAGCAGCTTGTCGCAAGGGAGGCCACCCCTCCACTTT.

The rearrangement joins TRBV4-1 to TRBJ1-2, with 8 bases identical to TRBD1. V shed 4 bases and J 2 bases; nucleotides not matched to a gene: 3. Germline CDR1 reads MGHRA; CDR2 reads YSYEKL. The CDR3 covers 14 residues. CDR3 sequence (DNA): TGCGCCAGCAGCCTCCGACAGGGGAACTATGGCTACACCTTC. It encodes CASSLRQGNYGYTF.

V usage is TRBV2 and J usage is TRBJ1-5, with TRBD1 matching over 8 bases. The CDR3 sequence is 15 residues long. Germline values: CDR1 SNHLY, CDR2 FYNNEI. J gave up 2 bases and V 4 bases, and 4 bases lay outside the gene matches. The CDR3 nucleotides are TGTGCCAGCAGTGGACAGGGGTTGGGCAATCAGCCCCAGCATTTT. Residues: CASSGQGLGNQPQHF.

V and J are TRBV25-1 and TRBJ2-2; D is uncertain. The V gene's germline CDR1 is MGHDK and CDR2 SYGVNS. The CDR3 is 16 residues long. The V and J ends lost 5 bases and 4 bases respectively, with 17 bases between them. The CDR3 sequence: CASSPYYGPSTGELFF. The CDR3 DNA reads as TGTGCCAGCAGTCCTTACTACGGTCCGAGCACCGGGGAGCTGTTTTTT.

The V and J genes are TRBV29-1 and TRBJ2-3; TRBD2 agrees at 11 bases. This CDR3 is 16 amino acids long. Trimming at V came to 7 bases and at J to 4 bases, leaving 13 bases not matched to a gene. Germline CDR1 reads SQVTM; CDR2 reads ANQGSEA. CDR3 bases: TGCAGCGCTATAACCGGGACTAGCGGTGCAGCAGATACGCAGTATTTT. Encoded protein: CSAITGTSGAADTQYF.

CDR3 sequence reads: CASSFAGVTGNTIYF. The CDR3 DNA is TGTGCCAGCAGCTTCGCCGGGGTAACTGGAAACACCATATATTTT. V and J are TRBV5-8 and TRBJ1-3; D gene ambiguous. CDR1 SGHTS and CDR2 YDEGEE come from the germline V gene. The CDR3 sequence is 15 residues long. V was trimmed by 2 bases and J by 2 bases, leaving 11 bases between them.

The chain carries TRBV6-1 and TRBJ1-2; a weak D match, TRBD1 (5 bases). Germline V gene sequence: CDR1 MNHNS, CDR2 SASEGT. The CDR3 has 14 residues. V lost 0 bases and J 4 bases, leaving 9 bases between the germline ends. The CDR3 reads CASSEAGAFYGYTF. CDR3 coding DNA: TGTGCCAGCAGTGAAGCTGGGGCTTTCTATGGCTACACCTTC.

The chain joins TRBV4-1 to TRBJ2-7; 10 nucleotides align to TRBD2. V trimming: 6 bases; J trimming: 7 bases; junction bases outside the gene matches: 9. Germline-derived CDR1 and CDR2 are MGHRA and YSYEKL. The CDR3 runs to 14 residues. Here the CDR3 reads CASSRAGGPWEQYF. The CDR3 nucleotides are TGCGCCAGCAGTCGAGCGGGGGGGCCTTGGGAGCAGTACTTC.

J is TRBJ2-1 and V is TRBV27, with 7 nucleotides matching TRBD1. The CDR3 sequence is 18 residues long. The ends lost 0 bases at V and 8 bases at J; junction bases unmatched: 16. Per germline, CDR1 MNHEY and CDR2 SMNVEV (reference sequence). The CDR3 bases are TGTGCCAGCAGTTTATCGCTCATGAAGGGGGCGCGTGGAGATGAGCAGTTCTTC. It translates to CASSLSLMKGARGDEQFF.

This chain uses TRBV7-2 with TRBJ2-7; 8 nucleotides align to TRBD2. Germline CDR1 and CDR2: SGHTA and FQGNSA. This CDR3 has 13 residues. Losses at the gene ends were 8 bases for V and 3 bases for J; bases not matched to a gene: 6. For the CDR3, the DNA is TGTGCCAGCCGGGGCGGGGGGTACTACGAGCAGTACTTC. Translated: CASRGGGYYEQYF.

V is TRBV12-3 or TRBV12-4 and J is TRBJ2-3; D not certain. The length of the CDR3 is 12 residues. V dropped 4 bases and J dropped 8 bases, with 10 bases sitting between them. The CDR3 nucleotides read TGTGCCAGCAGTTCCCTAGTCGGTACGCAGTATTTT. It codes for CASSSLVGTQYF.

This clone was counted once. The chain recombines TRBV6-2 or TRBV6-3 with TRBJ2-7; the D gene is possibly TRBD2 (5 bases). Germline values: CDR1 MNHEY, CDR2 SVGEGT. Trimming took off 2 bases at V and 3 bases at J, with 11 bases between the two ends. There are 14 residues in the CDR3. The CDR3 protein is CASSYTIGGYEQYF. The CDR3 DNA follows: TGTGCCAGCAGTTACACGATAGGAGGCTACGAGCAGTACTTC.